This T cell receptor (beta chain) comes out of a study of technical replicates of blood from four donors. CDR3 length: 14 residues. V was pared by 2 bases and J by 5 bases, with 4 bases of the junction left unmatched. Germline-derived CDR1 and CDR2 are SEHNR and FQNEAQ (reference sequence). TCRdb keeps only in-frame clones here, not all; method: immunoSEQ multiplex PCR. Seen here are some 99,000 clones, 95% observed once, and the top ten hold more than 0.2%. This receptor was obtained from a human donor in good health. Sequences were obtained from T cells isolated from PBMCs. The rearrangement links TRBV7-9 to TRBJ1-2, with 8 bases identical to TRBD1. The CDR3 sequence is CASSLQGAGYGYTF. DNA of the CDR3: TGTGCCAGCAGCTTACAGGGGGCCGGGTATGGCTACACCTTC. Based on the CDR3 plus reference TRBV7-9 and TRBJ1-2, the full variable domain is DTGVSQNPRHKITKRGQNVTFRCDPISEHNRLYWYRQTLGQGPEFLTYFQNEAQLEKSRLLSDRFSAERPKGSFSTLEIQRTEQGDSAMYLCASSLQGAGYGYTFGSGTRLTVV.